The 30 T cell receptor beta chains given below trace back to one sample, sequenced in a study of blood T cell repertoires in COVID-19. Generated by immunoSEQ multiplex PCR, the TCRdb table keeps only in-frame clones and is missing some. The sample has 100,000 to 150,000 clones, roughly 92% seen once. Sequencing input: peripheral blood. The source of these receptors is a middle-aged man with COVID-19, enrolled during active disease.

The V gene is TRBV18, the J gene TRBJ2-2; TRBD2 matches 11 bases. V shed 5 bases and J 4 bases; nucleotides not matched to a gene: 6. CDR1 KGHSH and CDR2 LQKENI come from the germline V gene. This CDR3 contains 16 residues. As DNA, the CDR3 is TGTGCCAGCTCATCGACTAGCGGGGTGACCACCGGGGAGCTGTTTTTT. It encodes CASSSTSGVTTGELFF.

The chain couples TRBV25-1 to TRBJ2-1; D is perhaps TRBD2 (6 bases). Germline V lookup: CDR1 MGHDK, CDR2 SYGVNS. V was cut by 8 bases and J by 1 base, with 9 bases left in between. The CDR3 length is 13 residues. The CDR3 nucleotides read TGTGCCAGCGGGGACTTGTCCTACAATGAGCAGTTCTTC. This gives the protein CASGDLSYNEQFF.

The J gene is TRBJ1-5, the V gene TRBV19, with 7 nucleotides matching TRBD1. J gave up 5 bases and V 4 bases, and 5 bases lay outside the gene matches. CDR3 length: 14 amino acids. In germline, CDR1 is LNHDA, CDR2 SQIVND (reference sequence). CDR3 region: CASSSYRGDQPQHF. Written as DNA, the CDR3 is TGTGCCAGTAGTAGCTACAGGGGCGATCAGCCCCAGCATTTT.

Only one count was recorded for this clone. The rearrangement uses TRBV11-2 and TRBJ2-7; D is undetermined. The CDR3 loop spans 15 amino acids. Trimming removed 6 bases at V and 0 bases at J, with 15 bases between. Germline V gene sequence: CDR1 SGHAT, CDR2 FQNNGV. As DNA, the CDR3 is TGTGCCAGCAGGGGCCCAGGCCAGAGCTCCTACGAGCAGTACTTC. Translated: CASRGPGQSSYEQYF.

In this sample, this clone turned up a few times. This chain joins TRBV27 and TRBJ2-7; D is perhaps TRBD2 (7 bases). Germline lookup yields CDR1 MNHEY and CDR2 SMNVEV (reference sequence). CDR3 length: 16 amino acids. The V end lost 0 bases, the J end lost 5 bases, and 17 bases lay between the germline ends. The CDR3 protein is CASSLSSGGARNEQYV. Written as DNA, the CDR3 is TGTGCCAGCAGTTTATCTTCGGGGGGCGCGAGAAACGAGCAGTACGTC.

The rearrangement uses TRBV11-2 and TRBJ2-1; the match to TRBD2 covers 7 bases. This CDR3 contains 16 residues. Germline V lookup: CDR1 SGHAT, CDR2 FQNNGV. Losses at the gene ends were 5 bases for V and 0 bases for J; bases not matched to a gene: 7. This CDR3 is CASSIRTGGSYNEQFF. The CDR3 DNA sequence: TGTGCCAGCAGCATCCGTACGGGAGGCTCCTACAATGAGCAGTTCTTC. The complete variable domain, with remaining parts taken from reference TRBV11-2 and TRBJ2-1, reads EAGVAQSPRYKIIEKRQSVAFWCNPISGHATLYWYQQILGQGPKLLIQFQNNGVVDDSQLPKDRFSAERLKGVDSTLKIQPAKLEDSAVYLCASSIRTGGSYNEQFFGPGTRLTVL.

DNA of the CDR3: TGTGCCATCAGTGAAGGGGCCGGGAGGTCCGTGGATACGCAGTATTTT. This sequence encodes CAISEGAGRSVDTQYF. V gene TRBV10-3 combines with J gene TRBJ2-3, with TRBD2 matching 7 bases. CDR1 is ENHRY and CDR2 is SYGVKD in the germline V gene. Germline trimming cut 3 bases from V and 6 bases from J; bases unmatched to any gene: 12. The CDR3 consists of 16 residues.

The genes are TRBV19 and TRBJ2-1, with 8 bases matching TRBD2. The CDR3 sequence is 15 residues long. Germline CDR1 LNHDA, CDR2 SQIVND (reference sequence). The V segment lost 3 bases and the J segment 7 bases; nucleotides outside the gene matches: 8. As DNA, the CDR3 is TGTGCCAGTAGTATTACCAGCGGGAGCGAAAATGAGCAGTTCTTC. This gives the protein CASSITSGSENEQFF. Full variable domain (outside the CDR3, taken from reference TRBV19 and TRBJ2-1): DGGITQSPKYLFRKEGQNVTLSCEQNLNHDAMYWYRQDPGQGLRLIYYSQIVNDFQKGDIAEGYSVSREKKESFPLTVTSAQKNPTAFYLCASSITSGSENEQFFGPGTRLTVL.

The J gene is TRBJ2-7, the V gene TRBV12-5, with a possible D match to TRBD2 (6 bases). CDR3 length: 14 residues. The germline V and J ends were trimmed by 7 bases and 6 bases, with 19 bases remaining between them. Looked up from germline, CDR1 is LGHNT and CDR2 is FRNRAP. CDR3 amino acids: CASALEGPGSEQYF. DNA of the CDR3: TGTGCTAGTGCCTTGGAGGGGCCCGGTAGCGAGCAGTACTTC. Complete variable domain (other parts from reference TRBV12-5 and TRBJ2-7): DARVTQTPRHKVTEMGQEVTMRCQPILGHNTVFWYRQTMMQGLELLAYFRNRAPLDDSGMPKDRFSAEMPDATLATLKIQPSEPRDSAVYFCASALEGPGSEQYFGPGTRLTVT.

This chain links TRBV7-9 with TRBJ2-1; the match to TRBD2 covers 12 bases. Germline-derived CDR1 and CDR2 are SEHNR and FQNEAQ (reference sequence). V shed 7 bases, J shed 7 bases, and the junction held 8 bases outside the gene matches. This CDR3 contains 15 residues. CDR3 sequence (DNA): TGTGCCAGCATCGCTAGCGGGAGGGTACGGAATGAGCAGTTCTTC. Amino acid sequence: CASIASGRVRNEQFF. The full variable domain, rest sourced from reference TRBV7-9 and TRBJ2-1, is DTGVSQNPRHKITKRGQNVTFRCDPISEHNRLYWYRQTLGQGPEFLTYFQNEAQLEKSRLLSDRFSAERPKGSFSTLEIQRTEQGDSAMYLCASIASGRVRNEQFFGPGTRLTVL.

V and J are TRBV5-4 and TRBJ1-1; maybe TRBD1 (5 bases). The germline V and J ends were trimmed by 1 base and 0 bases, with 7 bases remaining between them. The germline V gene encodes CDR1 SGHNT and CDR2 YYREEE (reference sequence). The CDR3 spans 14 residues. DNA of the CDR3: TGTGCCAGCAGCTTGCCACAGGTGAACACTGAAGCTTTCTTT. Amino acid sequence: CASSLPQVNTEAFF.

As DNA, the CDR3 is TGTGCCAGCAGTGACCCCACTAGCGGACCCTACGAGCAGTACTTC. This encodes CASSDPTSGPYEQYF. This chain links TRBV6-6 with TRBJ2-7; TRBD2 matches 8 bases. CDR1 and CDR2 (germline): MNHNY, SVGAGI (reference sequence). This CDR3 has 15 amino acids. Germline trimming cut 5 bases from V and 2 bases from J; bases unmatched to any gene: 8.

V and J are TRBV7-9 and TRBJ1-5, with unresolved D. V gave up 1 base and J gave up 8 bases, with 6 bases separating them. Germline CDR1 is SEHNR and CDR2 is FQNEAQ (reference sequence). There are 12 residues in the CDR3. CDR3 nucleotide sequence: TGTGCCAGCAGCTTAGGGGAGAAGCCCCAGCATTTT. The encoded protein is CASSLGEKPQHF.

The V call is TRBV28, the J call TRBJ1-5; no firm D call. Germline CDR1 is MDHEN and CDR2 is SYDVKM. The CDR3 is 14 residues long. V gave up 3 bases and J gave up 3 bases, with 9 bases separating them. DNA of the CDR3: TGTGCCAGCAGTTTTTTGCGTGACAATCAGCCCCAGCATTTT. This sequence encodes CASSFLRDNQPQHF.

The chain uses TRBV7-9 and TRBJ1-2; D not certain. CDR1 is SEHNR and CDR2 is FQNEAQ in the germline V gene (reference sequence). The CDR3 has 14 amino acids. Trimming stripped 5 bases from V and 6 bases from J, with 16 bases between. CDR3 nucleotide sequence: TGTGCCAGCAGCAACCCGGGAAATATGGATGGCTACACCTTC. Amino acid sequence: CASSNPGNMDGYTF.

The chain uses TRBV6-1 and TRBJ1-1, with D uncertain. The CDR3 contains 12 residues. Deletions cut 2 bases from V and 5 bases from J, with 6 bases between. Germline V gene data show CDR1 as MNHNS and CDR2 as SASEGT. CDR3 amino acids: CASSETETEAFF. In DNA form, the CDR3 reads TGTGCCAGCAGTGAAACGGAGACTGAAGCTTTCTTT.

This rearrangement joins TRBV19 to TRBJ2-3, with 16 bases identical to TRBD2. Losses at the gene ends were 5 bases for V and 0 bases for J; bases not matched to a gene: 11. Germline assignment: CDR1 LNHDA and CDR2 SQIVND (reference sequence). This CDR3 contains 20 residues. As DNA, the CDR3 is TGTGCCAGTAGTCCGGGCAATCCGGGACTAGCGGGAGGGAGCACAGATACGCAGTATTTT. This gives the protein CASSPGNPGLAGGSTDTQYF.

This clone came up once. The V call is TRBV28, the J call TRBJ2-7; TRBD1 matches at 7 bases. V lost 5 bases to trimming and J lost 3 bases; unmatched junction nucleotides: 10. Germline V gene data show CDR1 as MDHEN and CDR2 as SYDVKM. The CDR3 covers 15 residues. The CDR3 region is CASSTTWPGGYEQYF. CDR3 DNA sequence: TGTGCCAGCAGTACGACCTGGCCAGGGGGCTACGAGCAGTACTTC.

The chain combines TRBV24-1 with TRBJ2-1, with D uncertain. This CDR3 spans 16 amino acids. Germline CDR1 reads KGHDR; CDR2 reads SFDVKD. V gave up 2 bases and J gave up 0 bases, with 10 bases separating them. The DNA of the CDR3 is TGTGCCACCAGTGATTCTTTAGCAAGCTCCTACAATGAGCAGTTCTTC. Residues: CATSDSLASSYNEQFF.

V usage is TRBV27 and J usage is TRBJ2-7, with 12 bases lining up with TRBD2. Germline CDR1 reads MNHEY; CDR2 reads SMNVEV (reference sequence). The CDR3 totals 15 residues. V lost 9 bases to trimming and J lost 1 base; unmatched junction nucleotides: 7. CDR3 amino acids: CASRRGTSGSYEQYV. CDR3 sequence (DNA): TGTGCCAGTCGCCGCGGGACTAGCGGGTCCTACGAGCAGTACGTC.

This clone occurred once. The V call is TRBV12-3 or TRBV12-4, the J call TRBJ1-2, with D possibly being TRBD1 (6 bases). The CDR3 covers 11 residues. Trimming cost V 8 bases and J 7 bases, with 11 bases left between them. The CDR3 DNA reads TGTGCCAGCCGGGGGGCTGGTGGCTACACCTTC. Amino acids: CASRGAGGYTF.

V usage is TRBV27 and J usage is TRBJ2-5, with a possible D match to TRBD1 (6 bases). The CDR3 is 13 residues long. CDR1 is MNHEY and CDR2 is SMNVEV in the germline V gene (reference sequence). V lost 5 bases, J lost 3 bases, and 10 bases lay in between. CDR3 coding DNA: TGTGCCAGCAGTAGGCGACAGGAAGAGACCCAGTACTTC. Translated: CASSRRQEETQYF.

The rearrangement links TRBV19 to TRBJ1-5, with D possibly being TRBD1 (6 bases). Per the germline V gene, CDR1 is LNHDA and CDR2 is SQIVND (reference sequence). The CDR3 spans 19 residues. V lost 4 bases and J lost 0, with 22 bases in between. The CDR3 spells CASSNLPQGIPLSNQPQHF. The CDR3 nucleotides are TGTGCCAGTAGTAACCTGCCACAGGGAATCCCCCTTAGCAATCAGCCCCAGCATTTT.

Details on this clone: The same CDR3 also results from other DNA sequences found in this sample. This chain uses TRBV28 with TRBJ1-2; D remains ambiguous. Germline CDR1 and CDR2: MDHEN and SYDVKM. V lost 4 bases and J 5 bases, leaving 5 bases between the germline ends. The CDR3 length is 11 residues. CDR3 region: CASSSGYGYTF. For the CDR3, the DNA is TGTGCCAGCAGTTCCGGTTATGGCTACACCTTC.

The CDR3 DNA sequence: TGTGCCAGCAGCTCGGGGACACTTTACAATGAGCAGTTCTTC. Translated: CASSSGTLYNEQFF. The chain carries TRBV5-4 and TRBJ2-1; D is perhaps TRBD1 (6 bases). Per the germline V gene, CDR1 is SGHNT and CDR2 is YYREEE (reference sequence). The CDR3 has 14 amino acids. The germline V and J ends were trimmed by 3 bases and 4 bases, with 11 bases remaining between them.

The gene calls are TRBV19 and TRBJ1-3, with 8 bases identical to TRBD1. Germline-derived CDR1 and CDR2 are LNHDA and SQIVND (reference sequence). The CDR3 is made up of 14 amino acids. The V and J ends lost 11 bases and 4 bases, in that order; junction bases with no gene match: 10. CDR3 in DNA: TGTGCCGTGAGTCAGGGGGCCGCGGGAAACACCATATATTTT. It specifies CAVSQGAAGNTIYF.

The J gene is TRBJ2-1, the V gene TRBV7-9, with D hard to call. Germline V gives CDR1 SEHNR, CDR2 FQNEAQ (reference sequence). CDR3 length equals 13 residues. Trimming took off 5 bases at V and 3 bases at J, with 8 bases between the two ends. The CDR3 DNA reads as TGTGCCAGCAGCCCCCGGAGCTACAATGAGCAGTTCTTC. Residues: CASSPRSYNEQFF.

CDR3 DNA sequence: TGTGCCAGCAGTCCAGGCTACGAGCAGTACTTC. This codes for CASSPGYEQYF. This chain connects TRBV28 to TRBJ2-7; unclear D gene. Germline CDR1 is MDHEN and CDR2 is SYDVKM. Between the trimmed V and J ends, which lost 5 bases and 3 bases, there was a span of 5 bases. The CDR3 has 11 amino acids. The variable domain in full, with the rest retrieved from reference TRBV28 and TRBJ2-7, is DVKVTQSSRYLVKRTGEKVFLECVQDMDHENMFWYRQDPGLGLRLIYFSYDVKMKEKGDIPEGYSVSREKKERFSLILESASTNQTSMYLCASSPGYEQYFGPGTRLTVT.

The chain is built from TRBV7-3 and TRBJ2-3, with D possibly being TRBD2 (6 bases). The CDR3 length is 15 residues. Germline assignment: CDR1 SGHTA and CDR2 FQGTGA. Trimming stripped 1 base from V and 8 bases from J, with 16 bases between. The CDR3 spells CASSLSGDLPSTQYF. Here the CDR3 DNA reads TGTGCCAGCAGCTTAAGCGGGGACCTTCCAAGTACGCAGTATTTT.

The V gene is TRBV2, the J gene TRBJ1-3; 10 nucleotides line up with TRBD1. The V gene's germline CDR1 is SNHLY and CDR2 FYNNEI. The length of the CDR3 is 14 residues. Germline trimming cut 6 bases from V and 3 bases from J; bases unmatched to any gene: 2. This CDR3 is CASRGQGSGNTIYF. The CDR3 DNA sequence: TGTGCCAGCAGGGGACAGGGGAGTGGAAACACCATATATTTT.